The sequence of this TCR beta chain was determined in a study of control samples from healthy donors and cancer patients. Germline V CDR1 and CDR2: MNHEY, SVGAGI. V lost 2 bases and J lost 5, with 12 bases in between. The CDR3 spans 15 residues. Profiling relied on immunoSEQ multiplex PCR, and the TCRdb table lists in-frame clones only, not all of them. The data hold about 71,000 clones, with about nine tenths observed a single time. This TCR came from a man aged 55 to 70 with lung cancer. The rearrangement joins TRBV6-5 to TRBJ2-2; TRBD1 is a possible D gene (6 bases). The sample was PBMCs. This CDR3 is CASSYRGQGTGELFF. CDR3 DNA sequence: TGTGCCAGCAGTTACCGGGGACAAGGAACCGGGGAGCTGTTTTTT.